This section outlines one TCR beta chain sequence together with its context. It has no known antigen specificity. Qualities for individual bases were not recorded, and no much larger clone is one base off. This sample is drawn from a study of shared clonotypes between healthy human individuals (dated by TCRdb to between 2020 and 2021). For the study in its entirety: The cohort included a few men and a couple of women between 18 and 49 years of age. Each donor's leukapheresis produced roughly between roughly 0.85 and 10 billion PBMCs. Libraries were prepared and TCR repertoires were sequenced by different laboratories using diverse techniques, in order to increase sequencing depth and limit assay-specific biases. To estimate repertoire size and how much clonotype sharing occurs between individuals, the study deeply sequenced the blood TCR repertoires of five or six healthy adults. For each donor, CD4 naive and CD4 memory were each given three plates, CD8 naive was given two plates, and CD8 memory was given one plate.

TCR CDR3 regions were amplified from genomic DNA by multiplex PCR using the deep immunoSEQ assay. Genomic DNA extracted from each cell subset was distributed evenly over all wells of several immunoSEQ 96-well plates, and each plate served as one replicate. Each replicate PCR for sorted subsets received roughly 200 ng genomic DNA, equal to roughly 33,000 T cell genomes. Purified libraries were quantified with a Qubit 3.0 fluorometer, sized on a Bioanalyzer 2100, and re-quantified with the KAPA Library Quantification kit. Every immunoSEQ 96-well plate was sequenced on a separate single-read 150-cycle Illumina NextSeq 550 flow cell. On the authors' methods: Because only junctional sequences without quality scores were contained in the immunoSEQ output, filtering matching that applied to full-length reads could not be performed. Sequences were annotated with PyIR, a Python wrapper for IgBLAST v1.9, and V/J genes and CDR3 were assigned using IMGT germline references. Reads were filtered out if the reads had weak V/J assignments (E-value above 1e-6), no CDR3, stop codons, out-of-frame junctions, or ambiguous translated residues. V3J clonotypes were defined as sequences sharing the same inferred V gene, J gene, and CDR3 amino acid sequence. Percentage overlap between repertoires was calculated by dividing the number of shared unique clonotypes by the size of the smaller repertoire. Richness of each repertoire was evaluated using RTK rarefaction, the Chao1 estimator, and Recon v2.1 estimates of unobserved clonotypes. Generation probabilities were computed with OLGA for all TCRbeta clonotypes obtained by the gDNA method from a few donors. The immuneACCESS repertoire file appears here via TCRdb, limited to in-frame rearrangements. These files lack a portion of the clones; in checked studies, under half of the deficit traces to unresolved V genes, and the cause of the others is not known. For V, J and clone size, that table is used; D and trimming come from the DNA. For this sample there are approximately 1.4 million clones; approximately 98% appear just once. The ten largest clonotypes hold about 0.4% of the sample.

Trimming removed 5 bases from V and 4 bases from J, leaving 6 bases between the germline ends. Measured from the cysteine to the phenylalanine, the CDR3 is 11 residues long. The DNA shown is the 33-base CDR3, in frame from base 1. Sequences MNHNS (CDR1) and SASEGT (CDR2) are obtained from the germline V gene. Study-wide findings and limitations: Naive subsets generally had larger estimated clonotype richness than memory subsets did. Because the study included a small number of donors, the genetic and exposure-history diversity represented was limited. Sampling was restricted to blood, and TCR repertoires in tissues likely differ from the TCR repertoires found in blood. Based on pairwise subsampling, the degree of clonotype sharing among donors was expected to be affected by sequencing depth. Compared with non-shared clonotypes, the clonotypes found in all four sorted-subset donors had higher generation probabilities. Across a few donors, approximately 4.6% of naive CD4, roughly 3.5% of naive CD8, about 2.3% of memory CD4, and roughly 0.41% of memory CD8 clonotypes were shared. Even with the large sequencing depth, rarefaction of the sorted-subset datasets indicated that sequencing was incomplete.

The donors were healthy, HIV-negative adults who had no recently reported acute infections or vaccinations. All donors were Caucasian adults living in Nashville, Tennessee, USA. CD4+ T cells were enriched by magnetic negative selection, after which naive cells were positively selected on CD45RA and the negative fraction was taken as the memory subset. Blood was collected by leukapheresis, and PBMCs were isolated by Ficoll-Histopaque density gradient centrifugation and then cryopreserved in liquid nitrogen vapor phase. Analytical flow cytometry was used to check the purity and quantity of each magnetically sorted T cell population. From each sorted fraction, genomic DNA was isolated and quantified by UV absorbance on a Nanodrop 2000c.

Recombination linked TRBV6-1 to TRBJ2-7, with no D gene named confidently. Sequenced sample: naive CD4+ T cells sorted from blood. The intended sense of this specimen's cell subset or site label: CD45RA+ positively selected. This clonotype was obtained from a man aged 30 to 39 in good health. The bases are TGTGCCAGCAGTCTGATATACGAGCAGTACTTC. This gives the protein CASSLIYEQYF.